A single sample is the source of the 8 T cell receptor beta chains below, sequenced in a study of molecular identifiers for immune sequencing clone quantification. In TCRdb, the PCR reads were re-called with MiXCR into one record per CDR3 protein. The sample consists of around 480,000 distinct CDR3 sequences, about 22% of them appearing once. Sequencing was carried out using naive CD8+ T cells from blood, with Jurkat cell RNA spiked in. This sample's subset: FACS-sorted CD8+CD4-CCR7+CD45RA+ naive T cells. The receptors come from a human donor in good health. Some libraries in this study had Jurkat cell RNA spiked in.

This clonotype was recorded at least ten times. This rearrangement joins TRBV28 to TRBJ2-7; the match to TRBD2 covers 8 bases. Germline loops: CDR1 MDHEN, CDR2 SYDVKM. CDR3 length: 16 amino acids. Trimming took 4 bases from V and 3 from J; bases not matched to a gene: 11. The CDR3 DNA sequence: TGTGCCAGCAGTTCCAGGGCCGCGGGGGGCAGCTACGAGCAGTACTTC. This encodes CASSSRAAGGSYEQYF. The complete variable domain, with remaining parts taken from reference TRBV28 and TRBJ2-7, reads DVKVTQSSRYLVKRTGEKVFLECVQDMDHENMFWYRQDPGLGLRLIYFSYDVKMKEKGDIPEGYSVSREKKERFSLILESASTNQTSMYLCASSSRAAGGSYEQYFGPGTRLTVT.

V and J are TRBV4-1 and TRBJ1-2, with TRBD1 matching over 9 bases. The CDR3 spans 15 residues. J was trimmed by 8 bases and V by 1 base; bases with no gene match: 8. The germline V gene encodes CDR1 MGHRA and CDR2 YSYEKL. The CDR3 loop is CASSQVPQGADGYTF. CDR3 DNA: TGCGCCAGCAGCCAAGTCCCACAGGGGGCTGACGGCTACACCTTC.

On this clonotype itself: At one boundary the junction diverges from the germline segment, which might be a read error. This chain connects TRBV25-1 to TRBJ2-2; D is possibly TRBD2 (5 bases). This CDR3 spans 16 amino acids. Germline V gene data show CDR1 as MGHDK and CDR2 as SYGVNS. The CDR3 DNA sequence: TGTGCCAGCAGTGAATCTGACATATGGAACACCGGGGAGCTGCTTTTT. Its translation is CASSESDIWNTGELLF.

This chain links TRBV6-2 or TRBV6-3 with TRBJ2-7; tentatively, D is TRBD1 (7 bases). The germline gives CDR1 MNHEY, CDR2 SVGEGT. Trimming took off 7 bases at V and 3 bases at J, with 16 bases between the two ends. CDR3 length equals 14 residues. The chain's CDR3 is CASTEAGGIYEQYF. The CDR3 DNA reads as TGTGCCAGCACGGAGGCAGGGGGGATCTACGAGCAGTACTTC.

Regarding this clonotype: A single base separates this from a much larger clone, so it may be a read error. V and J are TRBV7-9 and TRBJ1-1; D is undetermined. The CDR3 is 13 amino acids. The germline CDR1 and CDR2 sequences are SEHNR and FQNEAQ (reference sequence). The CDR3 DNA reads TGTGCCAGCAGCTCCGACATGAACACTGGAGCTTTCTTT. This encodes CASSSDMNTGAFF.

For this clonotype: Because the CDR3 is missing its conserved closing phenylalanine or tryptophan, this is likely a read error. The limits of the CDR3 on the DNA are not certain, so only TCRdb's listed CDR3 is given. This chain connects TRBV6-5 to TRBJ1-1. The CDR3 spans 14 residues, counting both ends. Germline V lookup: CDR1 MNHEY, CDR2 SVGAGI. CDR3 amino acids: CASSYTVSITEAIS.

This clonotype turned up a few times. The J gene is TRBJ1-2, the V gene TRBV10-2; D is undetermined. CDR1 is WSHSY and CDR2 is SAAADI in the germline V gene. This CDR3 is built from 12 residues. V lost 3 bases, J lost 8 bases, and 10 bases lay in between. CDR3 region: CASSDNNSGYTF. In nucleotides, the CDR3 is TGCGCCAGCAGTGACAACAATTCCGGCTACACCTTC.

This clonotype has at least ten counts. The chain links TRBV29-1 to TRBJ2-7; D perhaps matches TRBD1 (6 bases). V shed 7 bases and J shed 3 bases, with 13 bases lying between them. This CDR3 spans 12 amino acids. Germline assignment: CDR1 SQVTM and CDR2 ANQGSEA. Here the CDR3 DNA reads TGCAGCGGGGGGCCCGAATACTACGAGCAGTACTTC. It translates to CSGGPEYYEQYF.